This T cell receptor beta chain was captured in a study of beta chain features in type 1 diabetes. The authors reverse transcribed all of the isolated RNA, so sequencing captured expressed TCRB transcripts. The assay was immunoSEQ multiplex PCR, and TCRdb's table has in-frame clones only and misses some. The sample has about 250,000 clones, about 14% seen once. Each of the sorted populations had a purity greater than 95%. The V end was cut by 2 bases, the J end by 5 bases, with 13 bases between. The CDR3 contains 14 residues. Per the germline V gene, CDR1 is MNHEY and CDR2 is SVGAGI. The chain carries TRBV6-5 and TRBJ2-7; D is possibly TRBD2 (6 bases). The TCR sequence derives from a woman aged 40 to 49 in good health. The sequencing input was naive CD4+ T cells from blood. CDR3 amino acids: CASSYGGMGDEQYF. CDR3 nucleotide sequence: TGTGCCAGCAGTTACGGGGGGATGGGGGACGAGCAGTACTTC.